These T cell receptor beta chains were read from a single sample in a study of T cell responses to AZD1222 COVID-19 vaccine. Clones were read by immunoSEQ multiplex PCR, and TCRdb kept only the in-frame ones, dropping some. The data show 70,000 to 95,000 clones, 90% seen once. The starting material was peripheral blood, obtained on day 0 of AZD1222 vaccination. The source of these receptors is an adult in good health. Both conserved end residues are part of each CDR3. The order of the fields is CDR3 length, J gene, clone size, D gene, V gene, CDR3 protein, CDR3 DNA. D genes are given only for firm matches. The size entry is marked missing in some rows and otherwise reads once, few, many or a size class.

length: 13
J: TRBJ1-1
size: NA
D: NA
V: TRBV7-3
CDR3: CASSSPGNTEAFF
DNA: TGTGCCAGCAGCTCCCCGGGGAACACTGAAGCTTTCTTT

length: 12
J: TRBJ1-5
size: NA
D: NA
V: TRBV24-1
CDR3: CATSDSEQPQHF
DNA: TGTGCCACCAGTGATTCGGAGCAGCCCCAGCATTTT

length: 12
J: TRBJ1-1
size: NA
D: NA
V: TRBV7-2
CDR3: CASSSGGSEAFF
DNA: TGTGCCAGCAGCTCCGGGGGCTCCGAAGCTTTCTTT

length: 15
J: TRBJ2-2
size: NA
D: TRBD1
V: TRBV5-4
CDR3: CASSGTGGVPGELFF
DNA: TGTGCCAGCAGCGGGACAGGGGGAGTCCCCGGGGAGCTGTTTTTT

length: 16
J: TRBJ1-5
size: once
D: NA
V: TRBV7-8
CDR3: CASSLMGASGNQPQHF
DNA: TGTGCCAGCAGCTTAATGGGAGCTTCGGGCAATCAGCCCCAGCATTTT

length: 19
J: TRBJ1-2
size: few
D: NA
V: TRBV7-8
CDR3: CASSTLVRRGGSSNYGYTF
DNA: TGTGCCAGCAGCACCCTAGTCAGGCGGGGTGGTAGCTCTAACTATGGCTACACCTTC

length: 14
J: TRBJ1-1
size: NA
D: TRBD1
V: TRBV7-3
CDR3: CASSQGQGNTEAFF
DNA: TGTGCCAGCAGCCAGGGACAGGGTAATACTGAAGCTTTCTTT

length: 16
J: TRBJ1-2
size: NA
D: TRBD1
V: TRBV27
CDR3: CASSFRQPGQGLGYTF
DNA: TGTGCCAGCAGTTTCCGCCAACCGGGACAGGGGTTAGGCTACACCTTC

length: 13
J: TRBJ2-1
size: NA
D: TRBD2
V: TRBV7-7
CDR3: CASSTGLPNEQFF
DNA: TGTGCCAGCAGCACGGGACTACCCAATGAGCAGTTCTTC

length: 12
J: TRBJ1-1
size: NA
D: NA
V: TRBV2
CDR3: CASNREDTEAFF
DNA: TGTGCCAGCAACAGGGAGGACACTGAAGCTTTCTTT

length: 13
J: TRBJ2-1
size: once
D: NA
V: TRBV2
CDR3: CASNGQLYNEQFF
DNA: TGTGCCAGCAACGGACAGCTCTACAATGAGCAGTTCTTC

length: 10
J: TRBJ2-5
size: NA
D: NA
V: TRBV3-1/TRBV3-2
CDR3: CASSQETQYF
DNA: TGTGCCAGCAGTCAAGAGACCCAGTACTTC

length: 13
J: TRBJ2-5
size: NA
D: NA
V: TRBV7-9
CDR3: CASSLTLQETQYF
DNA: TGTGCCAGCAGCTTAACGCTCCAAGAGACCCAGTACTTC

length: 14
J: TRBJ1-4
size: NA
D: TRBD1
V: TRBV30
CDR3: CATGQGGTNEKLFF
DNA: TGTGCCACGGGGCAGGGGGGCACTAATGAAAAACTGTTTTTT

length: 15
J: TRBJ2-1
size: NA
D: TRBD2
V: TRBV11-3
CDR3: CASSFLAGDYNEQFF
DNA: TGTGCCAGCAGCTTCCTAGCGGGAGACTACAATGAGCAGTTCTTC

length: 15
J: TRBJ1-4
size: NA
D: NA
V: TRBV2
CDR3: CASSEGVPLGEKLFF
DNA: TGTGCCAGCAGTGAAGGGGTCCCCCTGGGTGAAAAACTGTTTTTT

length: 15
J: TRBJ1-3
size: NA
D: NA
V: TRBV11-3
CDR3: CASSSGADSGNTIYF
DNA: TGTGCCAGCAGCTCGGGGGCCGACTCTGGAAACACCATATATTTT

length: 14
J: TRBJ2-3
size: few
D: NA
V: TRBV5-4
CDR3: CASSGGGTTDTQYF
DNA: TGTGCCAGCAGCGGTGGGGGGACTACAGATACGCAGTATTTT

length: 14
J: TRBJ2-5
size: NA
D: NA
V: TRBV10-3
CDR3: CAISELSGGETQYF
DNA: TGTGCCATCAGTGAGTTAAGTGGGGGAGAGACCCAGTACTTC

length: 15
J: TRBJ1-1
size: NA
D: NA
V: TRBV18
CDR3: CASSPSLIGNTEAFF
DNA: TGTGCCAGCTCACCGTCTCTTATAGGGAACACTGAAGCTTTCTTT

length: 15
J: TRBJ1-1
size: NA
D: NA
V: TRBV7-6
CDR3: CASSLSVGMNTEAFF
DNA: TGTGCCAGCAGCTTATCCGTCGGAATGAACACTGAAGCTTTCTTT

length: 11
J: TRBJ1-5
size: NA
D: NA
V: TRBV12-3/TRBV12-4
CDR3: CASSSGQPQHF
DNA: TGTGCCAGCAGTTCGGGTCAGCCCCAGCATTTT

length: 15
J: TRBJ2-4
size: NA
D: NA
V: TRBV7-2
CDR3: CASRLNPGQKNIQYF
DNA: TGTGCCAGCAGACTCAATCCGGGGCAGAAAAACATTCAGTACTTC